This TCR beta chain comes out of a study of blood T cell repertoires in COVID-19. In the source study's methods: The assay estimated nucleated cells by amplifying reference gene primers. Produced via immunoSEQ multiplex PCR; TCRdb's table is partial and in-frame only. The DNA gave D and trimming, while V, J and clone size come from that table. The data hold about 220,000 clones, with roughly 84% observed a single time. This TCR derives from a woman over 75 with acute or convalescent COVID-19. The specimen was peripheral blood.

Here the CDR3 DNA reads TGTGCCAGCAGCTTGTCCGGGACAGAAACCTACGAGCAGTACTTC. Its protein is CASSLSGTETYEQYF. This chain connects TRBV7-2 to TRBJ2-7, with TRBD1 matching over 7 bases. The germline gives CDR1 SGHTA, CDR2 FQGNSA. CDR3 length: 15 residues. V shed 3 bases, J shed 2 bases, and the junction held 7 bases outside the gene matches.